This T cell receptor (beta chain) is drawn from a study of blood T cell repertoires in COVID-19. Study summary: In each case, the material was cDNA or gDNA derived from T cells, B-cell-depleted T cells, or PBMCs.

Assay used: immunoSEQ multiplex PCR; TCRdb lists only in-frame clones, some missing. Here the sample spans fewer than 200,000 clones, around 80% being singletons. This clone was seen a few times. Input material: PBMCs or T cells enriched from blood (not recorded which). The receptor's source is a woman in her sixties or seventies in a cohort exposed to, infected with or recovered from COVID-19 (not recorded which).

CDR3 region: CASSFRGTQPQHF. As DNA, the CDR3 is TGTGCCAGCAGCTTTAGGGGTACGCAGCCCCAGCATTTT. This chain uses TRBV7-2 with TRBJ1-5; TRBD1 is a possible D gene (5 bases). The V gene's germline CDR1 is SGHTA and CDR2 FQGNSA. CDR3 length: 13 residues. V was cut by 3 bases and J by 7 bases, with 10 bases left in between.